This TCR beta chain was recovered during a study of shared clonotypes between healthy human individuals. Findings and limits, study-wide: Naive subsets tended to show greater estimated richness than memory subsets.

Details on this clone: What it recognizes is unknown.

Negatively enriched CD4+ T cells were divided by CD45RA into naive and memory. Germline CDR1 SGHRS, CDR2 YFSETQ. The V end lost 4 bases, the J end lost 4 bases, and 23 bases lay between the germline ends. The CDR3 contains 17 residues. Assay: immunoSEQ multiplex PCR; the TCRdb copy retains only in-frame clones and omits some. The sample has about 980,000 clones, approximately 76% seen once; the top ten hold approximately 1.5%. The sequenced sample was memory CD4+ T cells sorted from blood. Documented subset: CD45RA-negative fraction. This chain connects TRBV5-1 to TRBJ2-5, with D perhaps matching TRBD1 (5 bases). The clonotype was recovered from a man between 18 and 29 years old in good health. CDR3 sequence: CASSPGNLQGSLETQYF. The DNA for the CDR3 is TGCGCCAGCAGCCCCGGTAATCTGCAGGGCAGTTTAGAGACCCAGTACTTC.